The 32 T cell receptor beta chains in this list originate from one sample, sequenced in a study of T cells in Graves' hyperthyroidism and ophthalmopathy. TCR beta CDR3 regions were amplified from RNA transcripts. When the TCR CDR3 underwent first-round RT-PCR, the HTBI primer set was used. One entry per CDR3 protein results from TCRdb running MiXCR on the multiplex PCR reads. Among 300,000 to 450,000 distinct CDR3 sequences, approximately 13% were seen once, and the ten largest hold 8% to 13%. The specimen was blood. Receptors were obtained from a woman aged 60 to 75 with Graves' hyperthyroidism.

About this clonotype: Its ends do not fully match the called genes, so a read error is possible. CDR3 residues: CASGQDLYGWDYEQYF. The CDR3 DNA reads as TGTGCCAGCGGCCAAGATCTATACGGTTGGGATTACGAGCAGTACTTC. The chain links TRBV3-1 to TRBJ2-7; no definite D call. The V gene's germline CDR1 is LGHDT and CDR2 YNNKEL (reference sequence). CDR3 size: 16 residues.

This clonotype has a handful of counts. V usage is TRBV5-4 and J usage is TRBJ2-5; D unresolved. CDR3 length equals 13 residues. The V and J ends lost 0 bases and 1 base respectively, with 4 bases between them. Germline V lookup: CDR1 SGHNT, CDR2 YYREEE (reference sequence). CDR3 amino acids: CASSLEPQETQYF. Written as DNA, the CDR3 is TGTGCCAGCAGCTTGGAGCCCCAAGAGACCCAGTACTTC.

The chain carries TRBV10-1 and TRBJ2-1; weak D call: TRBD2 (5 bases). V lost 3 bases to trimming and J lost 3 bases, with 9 bases between them. The germline gives CDR1 WNHNN, CDR2 SYGVQD (reference sequence). CDR3 size: 14 residues. The CDR3, as DNA: TGCGCCAGCAGTGACGGACTGGGCTACAATGAGCAGTTCTTC. Amino acid sequence: CASSDGLGYNEQFF.

The table lists this clonotype with a count of one. A clone one base away is much larger, so this may be a read error. The chain recombines TRBV5-1 with TRBJ2-2; TRBD2 matches 7 bases. Per the germline V gene, CDR1 is SGHRS and CDR2 is YFSETQ. With V trimmed by 5 bases and J by 5 bases, 12 bases remained unmatched. CDR3 length: 16 residues. CDR3 residues: CASSGAGGSDTGELFF. The CDR3 region has the DNA TGCGCCAGCAGTGGGGCTGGCGGGAGTGATACCGGGGAGCTGTTTTTT.

The sample holds a few counts of this clonotype. The chain has TRBV20-1 and TRBJ2-5; D may match TRBD1 or TRBD2 (5 bases each). Germline values: CDR1 DFQATT, CDR2 SNEGSKA (reference sequence). CDR3 size: 15 residues. V dropped 3 bases and J dropped 4 bases, with 18 bases sitting between them. Written as DNA, the CDR3 is TGCAGTGCTAGCAGGGCGGGCCACCGGGGAGAGACCCAGTACTTC. Translated: CSASRAGHRGETQYF.

The genes are TRBV24-1 and TRBJ2-1, with TRBD2 matching over 14 bases. CDR1 is KGHDR and CDR2 is SFDVKD in the germline V gene. The CDR3 runs 21 residues. Trimming at V came to 6 bases and at J to 3 bases, leaving 18 bases not matched to a gene. CDR3: CATSSREGLAGVYPNYNEQFF. CDR3 bases: TGTGCCACCAGTTCTCGAGAGGGACTAGCGGGAGTGTACCCAAACTACAATGAGCAGTTCTTC.

The chain couples TRBV6-1 to TRBJ2-1; D may be TRBD2 (6 bases). Germline lookup yields CDR1 MNHNS and CDR2 SASEGT. V lost 8 bases to trimming and J lost 0 bases, with 14 bases between them. This CDR3 is built from 15 residues. CDR3 protein: CASFSGPSSYNEQFF. CDR3 coding DNA: TGTGCCAGCTTTAGCGGCCCAAGCTCCTACAATGAGCAGTTCTTC.

At least ten counts were recorded for this clonotype. This sequence joins TRBV12-3 or TRBV12-4 and TRBJ2-3, with 12 bases that match TRBD2. V was clipped by 5 bases and J by 4 bases; unmatched bases: 7. The length of the CDR3 is 16 residues. The CDR3 nucleotides read TGTGCCAGCAGTGACCCTAGCGGGAGGGCCTCAGATACGCAGTATTTT. Its protein product is CASSDPSGRASDTQYF.

This clonotype was seen once. The chain has TRBV4-1 and TRBJ2-5; possible D gene TRBD2, 7 bases. V dropped 1 base and J dropped 5 bases, with 14 bases sitting between them. Germline values: CDR1 MGHRA, CDR2 YSYEKL. The CDR3 consists of 15 residues. The CDR3 loop reads CASSQGGGGGETQYF. The CDR3 DNA follows: TGCGCCAGCAGCCAAGGAGGAGGGGGAGGGGAGACCCAGTACTTC.

This clonotype was picked up one time. The rearrangement links TRBV20-1 to TRBJ2-3, with D unclear. This CDR3 is built from 13 residues. Deletions cut 3 bases from V and 2 bases from J, with 9 bases between. CDR1 and CDR2 from the germline V gene are DFQATT and SNEGSKA (reference sequence). The CDR3 nucleotides read TGCAGTGCTAGTTATGGGTCCACAGATACGCAGTATTTT. Amino acid sequence: CSASYGSTDTQYF.

At least ten counts were recorded for this clonotype. This chain connects TRBV3-1 to TRBJ2-2, with TRBD2 as a possible D gene (7 bases). The CDR3 is made up of 16 amino acids. Trimming removed 1 base from V and 5 bases from J, with 14 bases in between. Germline V gene sequence: CDR1 LGHDT, CDR2 YNNKEL (reference sequence). Here the CDR3 reads CASSQVAGALTGELFF. The CDR3 nucleotides read TGTGCCAGCAGCCAAGTGGCGGGGGCGCTTACCGGGGAGCTGTTTTTT.

The chain links TRBV19 to TRBJ2-5; no firm D call. V gave up 5 bases and J gave up 1 base, with 8 bases separating them. CDR1 LNHDA and CDR2 SQIVND come from the germline V gene (reference sequence). There are 13 residues in the CDR3. The DNA for the CDR3 is TGTGCCAGTAGTCGGGTACCCCAAGAGACCCAGTACTTC. Protein product: CASSRVPQETQYF. Supplemented by reference TRBV19 and TRBJ2-5, the full variable domain reads DGGITQSPKYLFRKEGQNVTLSCEQNLNHDAMYWYRQDPGQGLRLIYYSQIVNDFQKGDIAEGYSVSREKKESFPLTVTSAQKNPTAFYLCASSRVPQETQYFGPGTRLLVL.

Of note for this clonotype: At one boundary the junction diverges from the germline segment, which might be a read error. The rearrangement uses TRBV27 and TRBJ1-1; 7 nucleotides line up with TRBD1. Germline CDR1 and CDR2: MNHEY and SMNVEV (reference sequence). CDR3 length equals 14 residues. The CDR3 spells CASSLSRGNTKAFF. As DNA, the CDR3 is TGTGCCAGCAGTTTATCCAGGGGGAACACTAAAGCTTTCTTT.

This clonotype was detected ten times or more. The V call is TRBV27, the J call TRBJ1-1; perhaps TRBD1 as D (6 bases). The CDR3 spans 15 residues. V shed 6 bases and J shed 1 base, with 15 bases lying between them. Germline loops: CDR1 MNHEY, CDR2 SMNVEV (reference sequence). CDR3 DNA sequence: TGTGCCAGCAGAGCCTCGATGGGGGCGAACACTGAAGCTTTCTTT. It specifies CASRASMGANTEAFF.

With regard to this clonotype: Given a much more abundant clone one base away, this may be a read error. The CDR3 bases are TGTGCCAGCAGCTCCTTCTTTTCCGGGACATGGATCGCGAACACCGGGGAGCTGTTTTTT. It encodes CASSSFFSGTWIANTGELFF. The rearrangement links TRBV11-3 to TRBJ2-2; D might be TRBD1 (6 bases). The CDR3 loop spans 20 amino acids. V was shortened by 4 bases and J by 0 bases, with 24 bases between the two germline ends. The germline V gene encodes CDR1 SGHNT and CDR2 YENEEA.

This clonotype was observed a few times. This chain uses TRBV29-1 with TRBJ1-2; 7 bases line up with TRBD1. Germline V gene lookup returns CDR1 SQVTM and CDR2 ANQGSEA. The V segment lost 6 bases and the J segment 7 bases; nucleotides outside the gene matches: 5. The CDR3 spans 11 residues. The CDR3 protein is CSVLQGSGYTF. The CDR3 nucleotides read TGCAGCGTGTTACAGGGGAGTGGCTACACCTTC.

This clonotype showed up many times. This chain connects TRBV6-2 or TRBV6-3 to TRBJ2-7; tentative D call: TRBD2 (6 bases). Germline CDR1 reads MNHEY; CDR2 reads SVGEGT. The CDR3 contains 13 residues. The V end was cut by 6 bases, the J end by 0 bases, with 9 bases between. The DNA of the CDR3 is TGTGCCAGCAGAACGGGAGCCTCCTACGAGCAGTACTTC. As protein: CASRTGASYEQYF.

There are many counts of this clonotype. The chain uses TRBV27 and TRBJ1-1; TRBD1 matches at 7 bases. The J segment lost 4 bases and the V segment lost 6 bases, leaving 14 bases of the junction unmatched. Germline V gene lookup returns CDR1 MNHEY and CDR2 SMNVEV (reference sequence). CDR3 length: 16 residues. CDR3 region: CASRARGGGRSTEAFF. Written as DNA, the CDR3 is TGTGCCAGCAGGGCCCGAGGGGGCGGTAGGAGCACTGAAGCTTTCTTT.

Ten or more counts support this clonotype. J is TRBJ1-4 and V is TRBV5-1, with 7 bases fitting TRBD1. CDR1 and CDR2 (germline): SGHRS, YFSETQ. J was trimmed by 5 bases and V by 5 bases; bases with no gene match: 6. The length of the CDR3 is 14 residues. CDR3 bases: TGCGCCAGCAGTCGACAGGGAGAGAATGAAAAACTGTTTTTT. Translated, it gives CASSRQGENEKLFF.

This clonotype was seen at least ten times. The CDR3 coding sequence is TGTGCCAGCAGCCCCTCAGGGGGCCCGAACACTGAAGCTTTCTTT. Its translation is CASSPSGGPNTEAFF. J is TRBJ1-1 and V is TRBV7-3; 8 bases map to TRBD1. With 5 bases clipped from V and 1 base from J, the junction kept 6 bases outside the gene matches. The CDR3 has 15 amino acids. Per the germline V gene, CDR1 is SGHTA and CDR2 is FQGTGA.

The sample holds a few counts of this clonotype. The chain has TRBV28 and TRBJ1-5; D gene unclear. Germline CDR1 MDHEN, CDR2 SYDVKM. V gave up 5 bases and J gave up 16 bases, with 15 bases separating them. The CDR3 loop spans 11 amino acids. Here the CDR3 DNA reads TGTGCCAGCAGTCAAGGGCCGCCATCACATTTT. Its protein product is CASSQGPPSHF.

At least ten counts were recorded for this clonotype. The V call is TRBV7-3, the J call TRBJ2-3, with 7 bases matching TRBD2. CDR3 size: 15 residues. In germline, CDR1 is SGHTA, CDR2 FQGTGA. J lost 2 bases, V lost 3 bases, and 5 bases had no gene match. The CDR3 protein is CASSFRAGFTDTQYF. The DNA of the CDR3 is TGTGCCAGCAGCTTTAGAGCGGGGTTCACAGATACGCAGTATTTT.

This clonotype showed up many times. This chain connects TRBV3-1 to TRBJ2-3; D tentatively fits TRBD1 or TRBD2 (5 bases each). The CDR3 is 14 amino acids. Germline V CDR1 and CDR2: LGHDT, YNNKEL (reference sequence). V dropped 0 bases and J dropped 5 bases, with 9 bases sitting between them. The CDR3 region is CASSQEGAGDTQYF. CDR3 coding DNA: TGTGCCAGCAGCCAAGAAGGGGCGGGAGATACGCAGTATTTT.

This clonotype was seen repeatedly, ten times or more. The chain has TRBV12-5 and TRBJ2-1; either TRBD1 or TRBD2 may fit D (5 bases each). Germline V gives CDR1 LGHNT, CDR2 FRNRAP. Between the trimmed V and J ends, which lost 3 bases and 6 bases, there was a span of 21 bases. The CDR3 extends over 17 amino acids. The CDR3 loop reads CASGLRPWGRVSNEQFF. The CDR3 bases are TGTGCTAGTGGTTTAAGACCTTGGGGGAGAGTCTCCAATGAGCAGTTCTTC.

This clonotype was seen a handful of times. The rearrangement uses TRBV7-9 and TRBJ2-7; TRBD1 matches at 11 bases. The CDR3 spans 16 residues. Germline V gene sequence: CDR1 SEHNR, CDR2 FQNEAQ (reference sequence). After removal of 5 bases from V and 3 bases from J, the junction contained 9 bases not matched to a gene. The CDR3 reads CASSNAPGQGDYEQYF. CDR3 nucleotides: TGTGCCAGCAGCAATGCACCGGGACAGGGGGACTACGAGCAGTACTTC.

V usage is TRBV5-4 and J usage is TRBJ2-1, with 11 bases aligning to TRBD2. This CDR3 is 17 amino acids long. The junction had 10 bases not matched to a gene; V was cut back by 4 bases and J by 4 bases. Germline lookup yields CDR1 SGHNT and CDR2 YYREEE (reference sequence). This CDR3 is CASSAAGTSGEYNEQFF. DNA for the CDR3: TGTGCCAGCAGCGCAGCCGGGACTAGCGGAGAGTACAATGAGCAGTTCTTC.

This clonotype was picked up one time. This sequence joins TRBV10-1 and TRBJ2-5; TRBD2 might be the D (5 bases). This CDR3 is 12 amino acids long. Germline V gene sequence: CDR1 WNHNN, CDR2 SYGVQD (reference sequence). The V gene lost 3 bases and the J gene lost 9 bases, with 11 bases spanning the gap. Written as DNA, the CDR3 is TGCGCCAGCAGTGATCCCGGACTGGCCCAGTACTTC. This encodes CASSDPGLAQYF.

The chain links TRBV7-3 to TRBJ2-5, with 9 bases lining up with TRBD1. V lost 0 bases, J lost 3 bases, and 5 bases stayed unmatched. Per the germline V gene, CDR1 is SGHTA and CDR2 is FQGTGA. The CDR3 totals 16 residues. CDR3 in amino acids: CASSLTVGQGKETQYF. CDR3 sequence (DNA): TGTGCCAGCAGCTTAACCGTCGGACAGGGGAAAGAGACCCAGTACTTC.

V and J are TRBV28 and TRBJ2-7, with 9 bases lining up with TRBD2. The J segment lost 1 base and the V segment lost 1 base, leaving 8 bases of the junction unmatched. CDR1 MDHEN and CDR2 SYDVKM come from the germline V gene. This CDR3 contains 17 residues. The CDR3 DNA is TGTGCCAGCAGTTTATATCTTGGTAGCGGGAGTTCCTACGAGCAGTACTTC. Translation: CASSLYLGSGSSYEQYF.

This clonotype was detected ten times or more. J is TRBJ2-2 and V is TRBV12-3 or TRBV12-4; D not certain. The ends were cut back, 2 bases at V and 6 bases at J, with 4 bases in the middle. The CDR3 length is 12 residues. CDR3 sequence: CASSLSAGELFF. The DNA for the CDR3 is TGTGCCAGCAGTTTATCTGCCGGGGAGCTGTTTTTT.

This rearrangement joins TRBV7-6 to TRBJ2-2; perhaps TRBD1 as D (6 bases). Trimming took off 7 bases at V and 1 base at J, with 10 bases between the two ends. Looked up from germline, CDR1 is SGHVS and CDR2 is FNYEAQ. CDR3 length equals 14 residues. The CDR3 loop is CASKDRLNTGELFF. DNA for the CDR3: TGTGCCAGCAAAGACAGGCTGAACACCGGGGAGCTGTTTTTT.

This clonotype was seen at least ten times. The rearrangement joins TRBV6-1 to TRBJ1-6, with D unresolved. Germline V gene data show CDR1 as MNHNS and CDR2 as SASEGT. The CDR3 contains 13 residues. Between the trimmed V and J ends, which lost 8 bases and 9 bases, there was a span of 14 bases. The CDR3 DNA is TGTGCCAGCGGCTCCGTCCCCGCTTCACCCCTCCACTTT. This gives the protein CASGSVPASPLHF.